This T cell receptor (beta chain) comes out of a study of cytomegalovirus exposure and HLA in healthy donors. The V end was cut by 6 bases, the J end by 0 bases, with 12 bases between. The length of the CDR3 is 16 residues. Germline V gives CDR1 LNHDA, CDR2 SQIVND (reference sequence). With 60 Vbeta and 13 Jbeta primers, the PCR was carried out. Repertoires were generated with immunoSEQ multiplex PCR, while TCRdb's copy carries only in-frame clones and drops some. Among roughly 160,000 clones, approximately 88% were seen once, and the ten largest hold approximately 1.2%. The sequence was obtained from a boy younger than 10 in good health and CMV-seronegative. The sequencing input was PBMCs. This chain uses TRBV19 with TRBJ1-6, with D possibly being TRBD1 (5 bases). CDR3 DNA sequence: TGTGCCAGTAGAGACAGAAAGAGCTCCTATAATTCACCCCTCCACTTT. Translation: CASRDRKSSYNSPLHF.